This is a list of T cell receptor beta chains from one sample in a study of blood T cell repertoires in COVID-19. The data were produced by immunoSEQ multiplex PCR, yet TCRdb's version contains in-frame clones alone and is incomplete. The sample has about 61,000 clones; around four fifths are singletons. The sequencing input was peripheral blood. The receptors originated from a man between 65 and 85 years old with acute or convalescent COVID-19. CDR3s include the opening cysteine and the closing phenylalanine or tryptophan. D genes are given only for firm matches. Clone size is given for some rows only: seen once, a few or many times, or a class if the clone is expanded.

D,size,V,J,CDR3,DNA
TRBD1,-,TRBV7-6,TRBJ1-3,CASSGTVWDSGNTIYF,TGTGCCAGCAGCGGGACAGTCTGGGACTCTGGAAACACCATATATTTT
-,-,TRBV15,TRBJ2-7,CATSGRRGQYEQYF,TGTGCCACCAGCGGGAGGAGGGGCCAATACGAGCAGTACTTC
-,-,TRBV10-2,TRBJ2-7,CASSPGYYEQYF,TGCGCCAGCAGTCCAGGCTACTACGAGCAGTACTTC
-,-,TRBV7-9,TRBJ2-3,CASSLGGGRYF,TGTGCCAGCAGCTTAGGCGGGGGCCGGTATTTT
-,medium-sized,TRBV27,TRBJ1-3,CASRQGWPGNTIYF,TGTGCCAGCAGACAGGGTTGGCCTGGAAACACCATATATTTT
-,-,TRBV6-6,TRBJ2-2,CASSYLTGLGSGELFF,TGTGCCAGCAGTTATCTCACAGGCCTGGGGTCCGGGGAGCTGTTTTTT
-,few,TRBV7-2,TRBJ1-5,CASGGEGGGYSNQPQHF,TGTGCCAGCGGTGGGGAAGGAGGAGGGTATAGCAATCAGCCCCAGCATTTT
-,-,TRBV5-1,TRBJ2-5,CASSLAGSEETQYF,TGCGCCAGCAGCTTGGCCGGGTCGGAAGAGACCCAGTACTTC
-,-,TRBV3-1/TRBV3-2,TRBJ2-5,CASSYYRRGTNQETQYF,TGTGCCAGCAGCTATTATAGGCGGGGGACAAACCAAGAGACCCAGTACTTC
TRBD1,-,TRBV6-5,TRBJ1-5,CASITGTGDNQPQHF,TGTGCCAGCATTACCGGGACAGGAGACAATCAGCCCCAGCATTTT
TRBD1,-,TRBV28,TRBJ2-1,CASSSGTGGEYNEQFF,TGTGCCAGCAGTTCCGGGACAGGGGGCGAGTACAATGAGCAGTTCTTC
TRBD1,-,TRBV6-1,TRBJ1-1,CASSEFPTGDTEAFF,TGTGCCAGCAGTGAATTCCCGACAGGGGACACTGAAGCTTTCTTT
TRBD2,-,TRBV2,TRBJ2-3,CASSLGLAGSFADTQYF,TGTGCCAGCAGCCTGGGACTAGCGGGCTCCTTCGCAGATACGCAGTATTTT
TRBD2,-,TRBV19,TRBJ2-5,CASSLSGGETQYF,TGTGCCAGTAGTCTCTCGGGGGGGGAGACCCAGTACTTC
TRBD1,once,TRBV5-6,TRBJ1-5,CASSLGQGASQPQHF,TGTGCCAGCAGCTTGGGTCAGGGGGCAAGTCAGCCCCAGCATTTT
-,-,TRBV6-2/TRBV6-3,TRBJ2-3,CASSKGYTDTQYF,TGTGCCAGCAGTAAGGGGTACACAGATACGCAGTATTTT
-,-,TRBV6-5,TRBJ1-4,CASSYSGRMGEKLFF,TGTGCCAGCAGTTATTCGGGAAGGATGGGTGAAAAACTGTTTTTT
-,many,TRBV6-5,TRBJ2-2,CASRPQGGELFF,TGTGCCAGCAGACCCCAGGGCGGGGAGCTGTTTTTT
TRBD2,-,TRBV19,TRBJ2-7,CASRQRGVGGEQYF,TGTGCCAGCCGGCAGCGGGGGGTTGGGGGCGAGCAGTACTTC
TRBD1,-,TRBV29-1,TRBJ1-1,CSGGDRGKTEAFF,TGCAGCGGTGGGGACAGGGGGAAAACTGAAGCTTTCTTT
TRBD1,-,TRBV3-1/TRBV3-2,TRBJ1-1,CASSLKGGQGVTEAFF,TGTGCCAGCAGCCTAAAGGGCGGACAGGGGGTGACTGAAGCTTTCTTT
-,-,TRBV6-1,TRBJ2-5,CASSEGKTASQETQYF,TGTGCCAGCAGTGAAGGGAAGACAGCATCACAAGAGACCCAGTACTTC
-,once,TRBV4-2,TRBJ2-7,CASSQSTAALKYEQYF,TGTGCCAGCAGCCAATCTACAGCCGCCCTGAAGTACGAGCAGTACTTC
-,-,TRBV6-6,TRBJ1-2,CASGNRGSGYTF,TGTGCCAGCGGAAACCGGGGAAGTGGCTACACCTTC
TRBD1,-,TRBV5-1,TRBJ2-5,CASSYFGQGGETQYF,TGCGCCAGCAGCTACTTTGGACAGGGCGGAGAGACCCAGTACTTC
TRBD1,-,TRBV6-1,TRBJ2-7,CASSELRQGPSSYEQYF,TGTGCCAGCAGTGAACTACGACAGGGACCAAGCTCCTACGAGCAGTACTTC
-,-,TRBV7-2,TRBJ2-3,CASSFGVTDTQYF,TGTGCCAGCAGCTTCGGGGTCACAGATACGCAGTATTTT
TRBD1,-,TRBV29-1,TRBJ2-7,CSAVDRAPYEQYF,TGCAGCGCCGTTGACAGGGCCCCCTACGAGCAGTACTTC